This passage covers 12 T cell receptor delta chains from one sample sequenced in a study of Vδ1+ human thymocytes. Study-wide results and caveats: Highly polyclonal TRG and TRD repertoires with Gaussian CDR3 length distributions appeared in thymus.

RNA was extracted from the cells and then reverse transcribed. CDR3 amplicons came from multiplex PCR with pooled V-gene forward and constant-region reverse primers. TCRdb ran CATT on the multiplex PCR reads. The sample yields 80,000 or so delta-chain clones, around 34% seen once. The antigens these receptors bind are not known. The sequencing input was Vdelta1+ gamma-delta thymocytes from the thymus. Subset denoted: FACS-sorted CD3+ TCRalphabeta- TCRVdelta1+ TCRVdelta2- thymocytes. Source of these receptors: a boy younger than two who had congenital heart surgery.

The table lists this clone with many counts. The rearrangement joins TRDV2 to TRDJ1, with 12 bases fitting TRDD3. CDR3 length: 16 amino acids. Unmatched junction bases numbered 7, after V lost 3 bases and J lost 3 bases. CDR1 and CDR2 (germline): GEAIGNYY, EKD. CDR3 DNA: TGTGCCTGTGACGCGTGGACTGGGGGATACTCCGATAAACTCATCTTT. Its protein product is CACDAWTGGYSDKLIF.

The genes are TRDV1 and TRDJ1, with 7 positions matching TRDD3. V lost 4 bases, J lost 2 bases, and 13 bases stayed unmatched. CDR3 size: 17 residues. The germline V gene encodes CDR1 TSWWSYY and CDR2 QGS. The CDR3 is CALGVTGRSWGTDKLIF. CDR3 nucleotides: TGTGCTCTTGGGGTAACCGGAAGGAGCTGGGGGACCGATAAACTCATCTTT.

This clone was counted only a few times. The rearrangement uses TRDV1 and TRDJ1; 7 positions match TRDD3. The CDR3 extends over 18 amino acids. Germline lookup yields CDR1 TSWWSYY and CDR2 QGS. With V trimmed by 5 bases and J by 5 bases, 20 bases remained unmatched. The CDR3 protein is CALGMPGRHWGGSDKLIF. The DNA for the CDR3 is TGTGCTCTTGGGATGCCCGGTCGGCACTGGGGAGGATCGGATAAACTCATCTTT.

This chain uses TRDV1 with TRDJ1; 7 nucleotides agree with TRDD3. The CDR3 consists of 17 residues. Germline trimming cut 3 bases from V and 3 bases from J; bases unmatched to any gene: 13. The germline CDR1 and CDR2 sequences are TSWWSYY and QGS. CDR3 protein: CALGDAIPWDTADKLIF. For the CDR3, the DNA is TGTGCTCTTGGGGACGCGATACCCTGGGATACAGCCGATAAACTCATCTTT.

With regard to this clone: The junction differs from germline at one of its ends, possibly a read error. The gene calls are TRDV1 and TRDJ1; the D gene is possibly TRDD3 (5 bases). Germline V CDR1 and CDR2: TSWWSYY, QGS. The length of the CDR3 is 14 residues. As DNA, the CDR3 is TGTGCTCATGGGGAACCCCGGCTAAACGATAAACTCATCTTT. Protein sequence: CAHGEPRLNDKLIF.

As to this clone: At one end, the junction sequence differs from germline, possibly due to a read error. The rearrangement links TRDV2 to TRDJ1, with 7 bases lining up with TRDD2. The V gene's germline CDR1 is GEAIGNYY and CDR2 EKD. The CDR3 is 16 residues long. In nucleotides, the CDR3 is TGTGCCTGCGATCATTCCTACGATACTGGTACCGATAAAATCATCTTT. Translation gives CACDHSYDTGTDKIIF.

This chain links TRDV1 with TRDJ1; tentative D call: TRDD2 (5 bases). Germline loops: CDR1 TSWWSYY, CDR2 QGS. V dropped 2 bases and J dropped 2 bases, with 12 bases sitting between them. There are 15 residues in the CDR3. The CDR3 DNA reads TGTGCTCTTGGGGAATCTTCCGGGCGAACCGATAAACTCATCTTT. Translated: CALGESSGRTDKLIF.

V gene TRDV1 combines with J gene TRDJ1, with 8 positions matching TRDD2. CDR1 TSWWSYY and CDR2 QGS come from the germline V gene. This CDR3 comprises 20 residues. V was pared by 7 bases and J by 0 bases, with 22 bases of the junction left unmatched. CDR3 coding DNA: TGTGCTCTTGTTTCTTCCTACGTGGGAGAGGGGTTAAGGTACACCGATAAACTCATCTTT. Residues: CALVSSYVGEGLRYTDKLIF.

In its sample, this clone was seen a few times. Other DNA sequences in the sample encode the same CDR3. The chain couples TRDV1 to TRDJ1; 13 nucleotides line up with TRDD3. Trimming took 3 bases from V and 0 from J; bases not matched to a gene: 19. CDR1 is TSWWSYY and CDR2 is QGS in the germline V gene. This CDR3 has 22 residues. CDR3 in amino acids: CALGETCLDWGIRRLYTDKLIF. Here the CDR3 DNA reads TGTGCTCTTGGGGAGACCTGTCTCGACTGGGGGATACGACGGTTGTACACCGATAAACTCATCTTT.

This clone has more than one count but fewer than ten. The chain is built from TRDV1 and TRDJ1; 7 bases agree with TRDD3. This CDR3 comprises 22 residues. Germline CDR1 is TSWWSYY and CDR2 is QGS. V lost 4 bases to trimming and J lost 0 bases; unmatched junction nucleotides: 26. The CDR3 DNA sequence: TGTGCTCTTGGGGGATTTCTCGCTACGAGGGGATATAAACCCCTTTACACCGATAAACTCATCTTT. Translating gives CALGGFLATRGYKPLYTDKLIF.

The chain carries TRDV1 and TRDJ1; 10 nucleotides match TRDD3. CDR1 is TSWWSYY and CDR2 is QGS in the germline V gene. Trimming at V came to 4 bases and at J to 5 bases, leaving 16 bases not matched to a gene. The CDR3 has 18 residues. The CDR3 DNA is TGTGCTCTTGGGGTCCTACGGAGGGTAAGGGGGGATACGGATAAACTCATCTTT. Translated, it gives CALGVLRRVRGDTDKLIF.

The chain employs TRDV1 and TRDJ1, with TRDD3 matching over 13 bases. The trim removed 1 base at V and 0 bases at J, leaving 29 bases unmatched. This CDR3 is 26 amino acids long. Germline V gene lookup returns CDR1 TSWWSYY and CDR2 QGS. The CDR3 reads CALGEPPPPHPSLGDTLSSYTDKLIF. In nucleotides, the CDR3 is TGTGCTCTTGGGGAACCGCCCCCCCCCCATCCCTCACTGGGGGATACGCTGTCCTCGTACACCGATAAACTCATCTTT.